What follows are 6 T cell receptor beta chains derived from one specimen sequenced in a study of blood T cell repertoires in COVID-19. Method: immunoSEQ multiplex PCR; TCRdb's copy keeps in-frame clones and lacks some. The sample consists of 100,000 or so clones, 75% to 95% of them appearing once. Sequenced: peripheral blood. The source of these receptors is a man aged 18 to 29 with acute or convalescent COVID-19.

This chain joins TRBV7-9 and TRBJ2-1; 7 bases match TRBD2. There are 13 residues in the CDR3. Germline CDR1 and CDR2: SEHNR and FQNEAQ (reference sequence). The trim removed 7 bases at V and 14 bases at J, leaving 14 bases unmatched. The CDR3 sequence: CASTDAGERMEFF. DNA for the CDR3: TGTGCCAGCACCGACGCGGGGGAAAGGATGGAGTTCTTC.

This chain connects TRBV19 to TRBJ1-1, with a tentative D call TRBD1 (6 bases). Trimming left V 7 bases short and J 3 bases short, with 6 bases between. The CDR3 length is 11 residues. Germline values: CDR1 LNHDA, CDR2 SQIVND (reference sequence). CDR3 in amino acids: CASKGDTEAFF. CDR3 in DNA: TGTGCCAGTAAGGGGGACACTGAAGCTTTCTTT.

The rearrangement uses TRBV19 and TRBJ2-5, with 7 positions matching TRBD2. J gave up 5 bases and V 1 base, and 1 base lay outside the gene matches. Germline V CDR1 and CDR2: LNHDA, SQIVND (reference sequence). There are 13 residues in the CDR3. As DNA, the CDR3 is TGTGCCAGTAGTATAGGGCGGGGGGAGACCCAGTACTTC. Residues: CASSIGRGETQYF.

The chain combines TRBV6-5 with TRBJ1-4, with 7 bases fitting TRBD1. Germline trimming cut 7 bases from V and 4 bases from J; bases unmatched to any gene: 6. The CDR3 spans 14 residues. CDR1 and CDR2 from the germline V gene are MNHEY and SVGAGI. The DNA for the CDR3 is TGTGCCAGCACCCCACAGGGGATTAATGAAAAACTGTTTTTT. Translating gives CASTPQGINEKLFF.

The chain carries TRBV19 and TRBJ2-1, with D tentatively TRBD2 (7 bases). CDR1 is LNHDA, CDR2 SQIVND, per germline (reference sequence). V was clipped by 1 base and J by 4 bases, with 14 bases between them. The CDR3 totals 16 residues. DNA for the CDR3: TGTGCCAGTAGTATAGGAACGGGGGGCTTTTACAATGAGCAGTTCTTC. It specifies CASSIGTGGFYNEQFF.

This chain links TRBV10-3 with TRBJ1-6; D unclear. Trimming cost V 8 bases and J 7 bases, with 9 bases left between them. The germline gives CDR1 ENHRY, CDR2 SYGVKD. The CDR3 is 12 amino acids. CDR3 residues: CAISIGNSPLHF. The DNA of the CDR3 is TGTGCCATCTCGATCGGGAATTCACCCCTCCACTTT.